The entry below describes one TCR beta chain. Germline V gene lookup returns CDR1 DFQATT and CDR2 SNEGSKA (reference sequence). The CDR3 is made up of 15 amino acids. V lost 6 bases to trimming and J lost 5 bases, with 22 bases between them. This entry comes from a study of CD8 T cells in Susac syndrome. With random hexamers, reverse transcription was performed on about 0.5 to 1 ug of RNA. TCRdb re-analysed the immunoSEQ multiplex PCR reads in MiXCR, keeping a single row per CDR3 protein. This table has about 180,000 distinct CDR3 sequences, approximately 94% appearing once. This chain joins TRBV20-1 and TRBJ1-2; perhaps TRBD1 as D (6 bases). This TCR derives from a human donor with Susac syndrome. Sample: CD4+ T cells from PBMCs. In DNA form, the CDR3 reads TGCAGTGCCACCTCCGACAGGCAAGGTTCGTATGGCTACACCTTC. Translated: CSATSDRQGSYGYTF.